Presented here are 28 T cell receptor beta chains from one specimen sequenced in a study of graft-versus-host responses after intestinal transplantation. The data were produced by immunoSEQ multiplex PCR, yet TCRdb's version contains in-frame clones alone and is incomplete. The table records more than 5,000 clones, around 89% of them present only once. Sample: PBMCs, taken 83 days after transplant. These receptor sequences come from a human patient who received an intestinal transplant, so some T cells may come from the graft donor.

The rearrangement uses TRBV5-1 and TRBJ2-3; unclear D gene. V lost 0 bases to trimming and J lost 0 bases, with 14 bases between them. This CDR3 is built from 17 residues. In germline, CDR1 is SGHRS, CDR2 YFSETQ. The CDR3 DNA reads TGCGCCAGCAGCTTGGCTGGGGTCGCCCGTAGCACAGATACGCAGTATTTT. This encodes CASSLAGVARSTDTQYF.

V and J are TRBV4-3 and TRBJ1-6; D may be TRBD1 (6 bases). Germline V gene sequence: CDR1 LGHNA, CDR2 YSLEER. The CDR3 sequence is 15 residues long. The germline V and J ends were trimmed by 1 base and 8 bases, with 12 bases remaining between them. The CDR3 DNA follows: TGCGCCAGCAGCCAAGGCGGAACAGGGTATTCACCCCTCCACTTT. Translation: CASSQGGTGYSPLHF.

This chain connects TRBV9 to TRBJ2-2; the match to TRBD2 covers 14 bases. The germline gives CDR1 SGDLS, CDR2 YYNGEE. Trimming cost V 4 bases and J 5 bases; bases outside gene matches: 4. There are 16 residues in the CDR3. Here the CDR3 DNA reads TGTGCCAGCAGCAGGGGACTAGCGGGAGTAACCGGGGAGCTGTTTTTT. Protein: CASSRGLAGVTGELFF.

The rearrangement links TRBV27 to TRBJ2-1; 9 bases align to TRBD1. Germline CDR1 MNHEY, CDR2 SMNVEV (reference sequence). V was clipped by 2 bases and J by 5 bases; unmatched bases: 4. This CDR3 contains 15 residues. The DNA of the CDR3 is TGTGCCAGCAGTTTAGTGGGGGACAGGGACAATGAGCAGTTCTTC. This sequence encodes CASSLVGDRDNEQFF.

The chain couples TRBV7-2 to TRBJ2-3, with 8 nucleotides matching TRBD2. CDR1 and CDR2 (germline): SGHTA, FQGNSA. Germline trimming cut 4 bases from V and 0 bases from J; bases unmatched to any gene: 6. The CDR3 loop spans 16 amino acids. As DNA, the CDR3 is TGTGCCAGCAGCTCCGGGGGGGCCACTAGCACAGATACGCAGTATTTT. It encodes CASSSGGATSTDTQYF.

J is TRBJ2-7 and V is TRBV5-1; TRBD1 agrees at 7 bases. J lost 2 bases, V lost 0 bases, and 5 bases had no gene match. CDR1 and CDR2 (germline): SGHRS, YFSETQ. The CDR3 sequence is 15 residues long. CDR3 amino acids: CASSLGQGSTYEQYF. In nucleotides, the CDR3 is TGCGCCAGCAGCTTGGGACAGGGTTCCACCTACGAGCAGTACTTC.

The chain carries TRBV5-1 and TRBJ2-3; TRBD1 matches at 9 bases. Per the germline V gene, CDR1 is SGHRS and CDR2 is YFSETQ. The CDR3 loop spans 15 amino acids. V lost 3 bases and J lost 1; bases outside the gene matches: 3. The chain's CDR3 is CASSWGDRGTDTQYF. Here the CDR3 DNA reads TGCGCCAGCAGCTGGGGGGACAGGGGCACAGATACGCAGTATTTT.

This chain links TRBV9 with TRBJ2-2; 9 positions agree with TRBD2. The CDR3 runs to 17 residues. J lost 0 bases, V lost 4 bases, and 7 bases had no gene match. Germline-derived CDR1 and CDR2 are SGDLS and YYNGEE. CDR3 residues: CASSPWTSVTNTGELFF. CDR3 in DNA: TGTGCCAGCAGCCCTTGGACTAGCGTAACGAACACCGGGGAGCTGTTTTTT.

The chain uses TRBV4-3 and TRBJ2-3; D call uncertain. Trimming took 0 bases from V and 0 from J, leaving 7 bases between them. Per germline, CDR1 LGHNA and CDR2 YSLEER. This CDR3 has 15 residues. As DNA, the CDR3 is TGCGCCAGCAGCCAAGAGTCTGCAAGCACAGATACGCAGTATTTT. This codes for CASSQESASTDTQYF.

The rearrangement joins TRBV7-8 to TRBJ1-3; 8 bases agree with TRBD1. Germline V lookup: CDR1 SGHVS, CDR2 FQNEAQ. This CDR3 is built from 14 residues. V was clipped by 6 bases and J by 7 bases; unmatched bases: 8. CDR3 sequence reads: CASSPDRDGNTIYF. The CDR3 nucleotides read TGTGCCAGCAGTCCGGACAGGGATGGGAACACCATATATTTT.

The chain uses TRBV27 and TRBJ2-7, with 8 nucleotides matching TRBD1. CDR3 length: 16 amino acids. Germline V gene lookup returns CDR1 MNHEY and CDR2 SMNVEV (reference sequence). Trimming cost V 4 bases and J 0 bases; bases outside gene matches: 8. As DNA, the CDR3 is TGTGCCAGCAGTTCCCGGGACAGGCGACGCTCCTACGAGCAGTACTTC. Translated, it gives CASSSRDRRRSYEQYF.

The chain recombines TRBV5-6 with TRBJ1-4; 8 bases map to TRBD1. The trim removed 4 bases at V and 1 base at J, leaving 6 bases unmatched. Per germline, CDR1 SGHDT and CDR2 YYEEEE. The CDR3 sequence is 16 residues long. CDR3 sequence (DNA): TGTGCCAGCAGCCCGACAGGGGTGGGAACTAATGAAAAACTGTTTTTT. Protein product: CASSPTGVGTNEKLFF.

The chain uses TRBV4-1 and TRBJ2-3, with 7 bases fitting TRBD2. V shed 4 bases, J shed 2 bases, and the junction held 6 bases outside the gene matches. Per the germline V gene, CDR1 is MGHRA and CDR2 is YSYEKL. The CDR3 length is 15 residues. The DNA for the CDR3 is TGCGCCAGCAGCCCAGTAGCGGGTCTCACAGATACGCAGTATTTT. It translates to CASSPVAGLTDTQYF.

The V call is TRBV28, the J call TRBJ2-5, with D possibly called TRBD1 or TRBD2 (5 bases each). The CDR3 contains 15 residues. Germline CDR1 is MDHEN and CDR2 is SYDVKM. Trimming stripped 6 bases from V and 1 base from J, with 15 bases between. CDR3 region: CASSPIGTSQETQYF. In DNA, the CDR3 is TGTGCCAGCAGCCCTATTGGGACCAGCCAAGAGACCCAGTACTTC.

CDR3 nucleotides: TGTGCCAGCAGTTGGACAGGGGGCAGGACTGAAGCTTTCTTT. As protein: CASSWTGGRTEAFF. This chain uses TRBV6-5 with TRBJ1-1; the match to TRBD1 covers 11 bases. The CDR3 has 14 residues. CDR1 is MNHEY, CDR2 SVGAGI, per germline. Trimming at V came to 4 bases and at J to 5 bases, leaving 3 bases not matched to a gene.

By frequency in the sample, this clone is large. The gene calls are TRBV27 and TRBJ1-1, with 8 bases identical to TRBD1. Germline trimming cut 6 bases from V and 3 bases from J; bases unmatched to any gene: 9. Germline CDR1 and CDR2: MNHEY and SMNVEV (reference sequence). CDR3 length: 15 residues. CDR3 residues: CASSVSGGGHTEAFF. Here the CDR3 DNA reads TGTGCCAGCAGCGTCTCAGGGGGCGGGCACACTGAAGCTTTCTTT.

The chain couples TRBV6-1 to TRBJ2-3; 9 bases map to TRBD2. V trimming: 4 bases; J trimming: 0 bases; junction bases outside the gene matches: 8. Germline V CDR1 and CDR2: MNHNS, SASEGT. The CDR3 has 17 amino acids. The CDR3 nucleotides are TGTGCCAGCAGTGCGATAGCGGGGGCCTCTAGCACAGATACGCAGTATTTT. Its translation is CASSAIAGASSTDTQYF.

The V call is TRBV4-2, the J call TRBJ2-2, with TRBD2 matching 15 bases. CDR3 length equals 15 residues. CDR1 LGHNA and CDR2 YNFKEQ come from the germline V gene. Trimming at V came to 3 bases and at J to 8 bases, leaving 1 base not matched to a gene. CDR3 residues: CASSQGLAGGGELFF. The CDR3 DNA reads TGTGCCAGCAGCCAGGGACTAGCGGGAGGAGGGGAGCTGTTTTTT.

This rearrangement joins TRBV7-6 to TRBJ2-2; D not resolved. V lost 2 bases, J lost 5 bases, and 6 bases lay in between. The germline gives CDR1 SGHVS, CDR2 FNYEAQ. The CDR3 covers 13 residues. CDR3 bases: TGTGCCAGCAGCTTACTCCATACCGGGGAGCTGTTTTTT. Encoded protein: CASSLLHTGELFF. Full variable domain (remainder filled in from reference TRBV7-6 and TRBJ2-2): GAGVSQSPRYKVTKRGQDVALRCDPISGHVSLYWYRQALGQGPEFLTYFNYEAQQDKSGLPNDRFSAERPEGSISTLTIQRTEQRDSAMYRCASSLLHTGELFFGEGSRLTVL.

The chain uses TRBV4-1 and TRBJ1-5; D uncertain. CDR3 length: 15 residues. Germline CDR1 reads MGHRA; CDR2 reads YSYEKL. V lost 2 bases and J lost 4, with 12 bases in between. CDR3 loop: CASSQKDGENQPQHF. The DNA for the CDR3 is TGCGCCAGCAGCCAAAAGGACGGGGAAAATCAGCCCCAGCATTTT.

This chain joins TRBV6-6 and TRBJ1-6, with 7 nucleotides matching TRBD1. CDR3 length equals 15 residues. Germline V gene sequence: CDR1 MNHNY, CDR2 SVGAGI (reference sequence). V trimming: 7 bases; J trimming: 7 bases; junction bases outside the gene matches: 10. The CDR3 spells CASNLRPGQNSPLHF. CDR3 bases: TGTGCCAGCAATCTCAGACCGGGACAGAATTCACCCCTCCACTTT.

This chain joins TRBV29-1 and TRBJ1-2; maybe TRBD1 (5 bases). Germline loops: CDR1 SQVTM, CDR2 ANQGSEA. CDR3 length equals 14 residues. V was clipped by 5 bases and J by 3 bases, with 16 bases between them. The CDR3 spells CSVKGLEGYYGYTF. CDR3 bases: TGCAGCGTTAAAGGTCTAGAGGGGTACTATGGCTACACCTTC. The full variable domain, its missing parts supplied by reference TRBV29-1 and TRBJ1-2, is SAVISQKPSRDICQRGTSLTIQCQVDSQVTMMFWYRQQPGQSLTLIATANQGSEATYESGFVIDKFPISRPNLTFSTLTVSNMSPEDSSIYLCSVKGLEGYYGYTFGSGTRLTVV.

The chain recombines TRBV5-1 with TRBJ1-1, with D hard to call. Germline-derived CDR1 and CDR2 are SGHRS and YFSETQ. The length of the CDR3 is 15 residues. V was cut by 0 bases and J by 0 bases, with 9 bases left in between. CDR3 DNA sequence: TGCGCCAGCAGCTTGGCCGAGGTGCTGAACACTGAAGCTTTCTTT. Protein: CASSLAEVLNTEAFF.

This clone was counted a single time. The chain links TRBV9 to TRBJ2-2; the D is unclear. The germline gives CDR1 SGDLS, CDR2 YYNGEE. Trimming stripped 4 bases from V and 6 bases from J, with 7 bases between. CDR3 length: 12 amino acids. The DNA for the CDR3 is TGTGCCAGCAGCTTCGGCCCCGGGGAGCTGTTTTTT. This sequence encodes CASSFGPGELFF.

The V and J genes are TRBV7-9 and TRBJ2-3; D perhaps matches TRBD2 (5 bases). The CDR3 is made up of 13 amino acids. Germline V CDR1 and CDR2: SEHNR, FQNEAQ (reference sequence). The germline V and J ends were trimmed by 5 bases and 9 bases, with 15 bases remaining between them. The CDR3 DNA sequence: TGTGCCAGCAGCGAAGACGGGGTGTGGACGCAGTATTTT. It codes for CASSEDGVWTQYF.

The J gene is TRBJ1-2, the V gene TRBV6-8, with D maybe TRBD1 (6 bases). The CDR3 consists of 14 residues. CDR1 and CDR2 (germline): MNHGY, SAAAGT. V shed 2 bases and J shed 4 bases, with 11 bases lying between them. This chain's CDR3 is CASSYPGTLYGYTF. The CDR3 DNA follows: TGTGCCAGCAGTTACCCCGGGACACTCTATGGCTACACCTTC.

CDR3 DNA: TGTGCCACCAGCGATAGCGGGAGGGCCGAGGAGACCCAGTACTTC. The encoded protein is CATSDSGRAEETQYF. V gene TRBV15 combines with J gene TRBJ2-5; 11 positions agree with TRBD2. The CDR3 is made up of 15 amino acids. Germline V gives CDR1 LNHNV, CDR2 YYDKDF (reference sequence). V lost 5 bases and J lost 5; bases outside the gene matches: 7.

This chain joins TRBV28 and TRBJ2-5, with 15 bases identical to TRBD2. Germline loops: CDR1 MDHEN, CDR2 SYDVKM. The CDR3 runs to 20 residues. V trimming: 2 bases; J trimming: 5 bases; junction bases outside the gene matches: 15. The CDR3 spells CASSLVDRTSGGASSETQYF. In DNA, the CDR3 is TGTGCCAGCAGTTTAGTCGACCGGACTAGCGGGGGGGCCTCGAGTGAGACCCAGTACTTC.